This T cell receptor (beta chain) is from a study of T-cell reconstitution after alpha-beta-depleted transplantation in children. Overall study results and limits: One year after transplant, T-cell counts and diversity came mostly from newly produced T cells. Some patients showed high day-60 TCRbeta diversity, which derived from surviving recipient T cells and thymic progenitors.

This CDR3 is 19 amino acids long. V dropped 5 bases and J dropped 1; count of bases not matched to a gene: 10. The library targeted TCRbeta and was prepared with unique molecular identifiers. TCRdb redid the calling of the PCR reads with MiXCR, one entry per CDR3 protein. This table has 500,000 to 750,000 distinct CDR3 sequences, approximately 30% appearing once. This clonotype has a handful of counts. Antigen: not known. The chain uses TRBV12-3 or TRBV12-4 and TRBJ2-4; 14 positions match TRBD2. This specimen was PBMCs, taken before TCRalphabeta/CD19-depleted stem cell transplant. The origin of this receptor is a boy younger than two with Wiskott-Aldrich syndrome, due to receive a stem cell transplant. The CDR3 coding sequence is TGTGCCAGCAGTCCCAGACTAGCGGGAGGGCCCAGGGCCAAAAACATTCAGTACTTC. This gives the protein CASSPRLAGGPRAKNIQYF.